The clone carrying this T cell receptor (beta chain) was detected once. Its antigen is not known. This sample stems from a study of Ad26.COV2.S vaccination and SARS-CoV-2 variants. In the study overall: Recipients of Ad26.COV2.S got it intramuscularly, once or twice 56 days apart.

General study results and limits: CD8+ and CD4+ T cells specific for spike reportedly responded with substantial breadth after vaccination.

Documented treatment: some 20 received Ad26.COV2.S at low or high dose, single or two shots; 5 received placebo; per-sample allocation not given. Collection of samples fell on day 63 after the first vaccine or placebo injection. Sequenced by immunoSEQ multiplex PCR; TCRdb stores in-frame clones only, minus some. The sample lists hundreds of thousands of clones, around 90% occurring once. This sample comprised peripheral blood, obtained in a trial of Ad26.COV2.S vaccine versus placebo. The receptor comes from a person between 18 and 59 years old who received the Ad26.COV2.S COVID-19 vaccine or a placebo.

This chain's CDR3 is CASSFYRGETQYF. DNA for the CDR3: TGTGCCAGCAGCTTTTACCGGGGGGAGACCCAGTACTTC. J is TRBJ2-5 and V is TRBV7-2; possible D gene TRBD2, 6 bases. The germline V gene has CDR1 SGHTA and CDR2 FQGNSA. The CDR3 is made up of 13 amino acids. V shed 3 bases and J shed 5 bases, with 10 bases lying between them.